A selection of T cell receptor beta chains follows, all from one sample in a study of blood T cell repertoires in COVID-19. Repertoires were generated with immunoSEQ multiplex PCR, while TCRdb's copy carries only in-frame clones and drops some. The profile shows approximately 260,000 clones, about nine tenths of them singletons. The sequenced material came from PBMCs or T cells enriched from blood (not recorded which). The source is a woman aged 35 to 49 with acute COVID-19. Both conserved end residues are part of each CDR3. The order of the fields is D gene, clone size, V gene, J gene, CDR3 DNA, CDR3 protein. A D gene is named only where the DNA matches it firmly. Some rows have no size entry. The others give once, few or many, or a class for an expanded clone.

TRBD2	-	TRBV19	TRBJ2-3	TGTGCCACCGCAACAGGAGCGGGAGGCGCAGATACGCAGTATTTT	CATATGAGGADTQYF
TRBD2	-	TRBV5-4	TRBJ2-1	TGTGCCAGCAGCCCCTGGGGGGGGTACAATGAGCAGTTCTTC	CASSPWGGYNEQFF
-	-	TRBV6-5	TRBJ1-2	TGTGCCAGCAGCAGCCACCTCCGAACAGGGCAAGGCTACACCTTC	CASSSHLRTGQGYTF
TRBD2	-	TRBV3-1/TRBV3-2	TRBJ2-7	TGTGCCAGCAGCCAATCCCTGACTAGCGGGAGAGACGAGCAGTACTTC	CASSQSLTSGRDEQYF
-	-	TRBV4-3	TRBJ2-6	TGCGCCAGCAGCGCAAGCACAAGAGGGTTGATCTCTGGGGCCAACGTCCTGACTTTC	CASSASTRGLISGANVLTF
-	-	TRBV18	TRBJ1-4	TGTGCCAGCCAGGAGGGGCCTAATGAAAAACTGTTTTTT	CASQEGPNEKLFF
-	-	TRBV18	TRBJ2-5	TGTGCCAGCTCACCAACATCGGGGATCCAGACCCAGTACTTC	CASSPTSGIQTQYF
-	-	TRBV6-4	TRBJ1-2	TGTGCCAGCAGTGACACTGGGAGTTCTAACTATGGCTACACCTTC	CASSDTGSSNYGYTF
TRBD1	-	TRBV3-1/TRBV3-2	TRBJ2-1	TGTGCCAGCAGTATATGGGACAGGGTGGTTCACAATGAGCAGTTCTTC	CASSIWDRVVHNEQFF
TRBD2	-	TRBV5-4	TRBJ2-5	TGTGCCAGCAGCCCCGGAGGACTAGCGGGATCAGAGACCCAGTACTTC	CASSPGGLAGSETQYF
TRBD1	-	TRBV18	TRBJ2-1	TGTGCCAGCTCACCAAGGGACAGGGGTTGGGATGAGCAGTTCTTC	CASSPRDRGWDEQFF
TRBD2	-	TRBV24-1	TRBJ2-1	TGTGCCACCAGTGATACCTCCGGGGTAGCGGGAGTTTGGGATGAGCAGTTCTTC	CATSDTSGVAGVWDEQFF
-	many	TRBV30	TRBJ2-2	TGTGCCTGGGCAGGGAACACCGGGGAGCTGTTTTTT	CAWAGNTGELFF
TRBD1	-	TRBV7-9	TRBJ1-4	TGTGCCAGCAGCTCCCCGACAGGGATCTTTGCTAATGAAAAACTGTTTTTT	CASSSPTGIFANEKLFF
-	-	TRBV27	TRBJ1-2	TGTGCCAGCAGTCCCGATGGCGCAGGGACTAACTATGGCTACACCTTC	CASSPDGAGTNYGYTF
TRBD2	-	TRBV10-3	TRBJ2-5	TGTGCCATCAGTGAATCAGTGGGGGGACTAGCGGGAGCAGAGACCCAGTACTTC	CAISESVGGLAGAETQYF
-	-	TRBV7-2	TRBJ2-1	TGTGCCAGCAGCCCTATGGGAGGCTCCTACAATGAGCAGTTCTTC	CASSPMGGSYNEQFF
-	-	TRBV27	TRBJ1-4	TGTGCCAGCAGTCGGGTTGGGTTCACTAATGAAAAACTGTTTTTT	CASSRVGFTNEKLFF
-	few	TRBV11-2	TRBJ1-5	TGTGCCAGCAGCCAGGGACTAAATCAGCCCCAGCATTTT	CASSQGLNQPQHF
-	-	TRBV7-9	TRBJ1-5	TGTGCCAGCAGCTTAACAGACAGTTCCCAGCATTTT	CASSLTDSSQHF
-	-	TRBV7-8	TRBJ2-1	TGTGCCAGCAGCACCAGACTAGACCCTGGAAATGAGCAGTTCTTC	CASSTRLDPGNEQFF
-	-	TRBV6-4	TRBJ1-4	TGTGCCAGCAGCCTGGACTGGCAAAGCGGAAAACTGTTTTTT	CASSLDWQSGKLFF
-	-	TRBV5-1	TRBJ2-4	TGCGCCAGCAGCGCCAACAGGGAAGCCAAAAACATTCAGTACTTC	CASSANREAKNIQYF
TRBD1	-	TRBV9	TRBJ1-4	TGTGCCACCAAGCGCAGGGGGCCTGAAAAACTGTTTTTT	CATKRRGPEKLFF
TRBD1	-	TRBV28	TRBJ1-2	TGTGCCAGCAGTCAAGGGGGCGCCGGCTATGGCTACACCTTC	CASSQGGAGYGYTF
TRBD1	-	TRBV30	TRBJ1-1	TGTGCCTGGAACCCGGACAGGGCTGGGACTGAAGCTTTCTTT	CAWNPDRAGTEAFF
-	-	TRBV27	TRBJ1-5	TGTGCCAGCAGTTTAGGTAGCGGGAAGGGTCAGCCCCAGCATTTT	CASSLGSGKGQPQHF
-	once	TRBV19	TRBJ1-2	TGTGCCAGTACCCCACCGGGGGGTTACTATGGCTACACCTTC	CASTPPGGYYGYTF
-	-	TRBV6-5	TRBJ1-2	TGTGCCAGCAGTTACTCTAACAGATGGAACTATGGCTACACCTTC	CASSYSNRWNYGYTF
-	-	TRBV11-3	TRBJ2-3	TGTGCCAGCAGCCCGGGTACGGGAGCGGAAAATACGCAGTATTTT	CASSPGTGAENTQYF
TRBD1	-	TRBV19	TRBJ2-1	TGTGCCAGTAGTAGGTCGACAGGGGCATACAATGAGCAGTTCTTC	CASSRSTGAYNEQFF
-	-	TRBV7-9	TRBJ1-1	TGTGCCAGCAGCTTAAGGAAATTACGATCGGGGGTGCGCACTGAAGCTTTCTTT	CASSLRKLRSGVRTEAFF
-	once	TRBV19	TRBJ2-7	TGTGCCAGTCGGGGAGTAGCAACCTACGAGCAGTACTTC	CASRGVATYEQYF
TRBD1	-	TRBV27	TRBJ2-2	TGTGCCAGCAGTTTAGACAGGGAAGGTGAGCTGTTTTTT	CASSLDREGELFF
-	-	TRBV2	TRBJ1-1	TGTGCCAGCAGTGTCCAGGGGCCGAACACTGAAGCTTTCTTT	CASSVQGPNTEAFF
TRBD1	-	TRBV28	TRBJ1-5	TGTGCCAGCAGTCCGGGACAGGTTCCACTGCCCCAGCATTTT	CASSPGQVPLPQHF
-	once	TRBV5-1	TRBJ1-3	TGCGCCAGCAGCTTGGGTGTACCAGGCTCTGGAAACACCATATATTTT	CASSLGVPGSGNTIYF
TRBD1	-	TRBV3-1/TRBV3-2	TRBJ1-3	TGTGCCAGCAGCCAAAACAGGGGGAGAAACACCATATATTTT	CASSQNRGRNTIYF
-	-	TRBV9	TRBJ1-1	TGTGCCAGCAGCGTAGGCGGCAGTACCAACACTGAAGCTTTCTTT	CASSVGGSTNTEAFF
TRBD2	-	TRBV6-5	TRBJ2-1	TGTGCCAGCAGTTACTTTCTAGCGGCCTACAATGAGCAGTTCTTC	CASSYFLAAYNEQFF
-	once	TRBV11-2	TRBJ1-4	TGTGCCAGCAGCTTAGGTAGGGGCAAGCTCGATGAAAAACTGTTTTTT	CASSLGRGKLDEKLFF
-	-	TRBV9	TRBJ1-4	TGTGCCAGCAGCGCGCGAAAGACAAATAATGAAAAACTGTTTTTT	CASSARKTNNEKLFF
-	-	TRBV2	TRBJ2-1	TGTGCCAGCCAGAGCGGCTCCTACAATGAGCAGTTCTTC	CASQSGSYNEQFF
TRBD2	-	TRBV7-9	TRBJ2-5	TGTGCCAGCAGCTCAAGGGGACTAGCGGGAATAGAGACCCAGTACTTC	CASSSRGLAGIETQYF
TRBD1	-	TRBV25-1	TRBJ2-1	TGTGCCAGCAGCCCGGGACAGGGCATCTATGAGCAGTTCTTC	CASSPGQGIYEQFF
-	-	TRBV24-1	TRBJ2-3	TGTGCCACCAGTGATTTGCGAGGGATTGGGGCAGATACGCAGTATTTT	CATSDLRGIGADTQYF
-	-	TRBV20-1	TRBJ2-1	TGCAGTGCTTACAGGGACGATGAGCAGTTCTTC	CSAYRDDEQFF
TRBD1	-	TRBV24-1	TRBJ2-2	TGTGCCACCAGTGATCCTTTGGGACAGGGTCACACCGGGGAGCTGTTTTTT	CATSDPLGQGHTGELFF
TRBD1	-	TRBV11-3	TRBJ2-4	TGTGCCAGCAGCTCCTCTTCTGACAGGGCCCGAAACATTCAGTACTTC	CASSSSSDRARNIQYF
-	once	TRBV11-2	TRBJ1-1	TGTGCCAGCAGCGTCACGCGGGGACTTAACACTGAAGCTTTCTTT	CASSVTRGLNTEAFF
-	-	TRBV28	TRBJ2-5	TGTGCCAGCAGTCTCAGACAGGATATCGAGACCCAGTACTTC	CASSLRQDIETQYF
-	-	TRBV28	TRBJ1-1	TGTGCCAGCAGTTTAATCCAGGGAGGCACTGAAGCTTTCTTT	CASSLIQGGTEAFF
TRBD1	once	TRBV27	TRBJ1-1	TGTGCCAGTATATCAGGGGGGATGAACACTGAAGCTTTCTTT	CASISGGMNTEAFF
-	-	TRBV5-1	TRBJ2-4	TGCGCCAGCAGCTTGGTTGTGGGGGCGGCCAAAAACATTCAGTACTTC	CASSLVVGAAKNIQYF
TRBD1	-	TRBV11-2	TRBJ1-2	TGTGCCAGCACCTTTCAGGGGGACAGGGGGCGCGGTGGCTACACCTTC	CASTFQGDRGRGGYTF